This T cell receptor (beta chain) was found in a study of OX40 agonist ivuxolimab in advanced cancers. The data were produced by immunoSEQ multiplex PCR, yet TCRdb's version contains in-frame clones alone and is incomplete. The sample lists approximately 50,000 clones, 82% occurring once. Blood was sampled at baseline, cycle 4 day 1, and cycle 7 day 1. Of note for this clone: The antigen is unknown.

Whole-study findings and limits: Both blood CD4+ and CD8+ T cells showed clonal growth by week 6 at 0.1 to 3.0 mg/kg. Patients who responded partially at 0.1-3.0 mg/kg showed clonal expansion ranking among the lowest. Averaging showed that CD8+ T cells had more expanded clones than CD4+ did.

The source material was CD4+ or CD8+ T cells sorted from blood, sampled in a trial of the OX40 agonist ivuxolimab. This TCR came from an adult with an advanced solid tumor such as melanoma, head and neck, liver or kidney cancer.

CDR3 coding DNA: TGCGCCAGCAGCGTGACCGGGACTGGAGAAAAACTGTTTTTT. This encodes CASSVTGTGEKLFF. The chain employs TRBV5-1 and TRBJ1-4; tentatively, D is TRBD1 (5 bases). CDR1 is SGHRS, CDR2 YFSETQ, per germline. V dropped 4 bases and J dropped 8 bases, with 15 bases sitting between them. The CDR3 runs to 14 residues. Full variable domain (missing parts from reference TRBV5-1 and TRBJ1-4): KAGVTQTPRYLIKTRGQQVTLSCSPISGHRSVSWYQQTPGQGLQFLFEYFSETQRNKGNFPGRFSGRQFSNSRSEMNVSTLELGDSALYLCASSVTGTGEKLFFGSGTQLSVL.